Below are 9 T cell receptor beta chains sequenced from a single sample in a study of cytomegalovirus exposure and HLA in healthy donors. PCR amplification relied on 60 Vbeta primers (plus 13 Jbeta primers). TCRdb's copy holds only in-frame clones and misses some; the assay was immunoSEQ multiplex PCR. In total, the table holds roughly 70,000 clones. Sequencing input: PBMCs. All receptors come from a middle-aged man in good health and CMV-seronegative.

V gene TRBV10-3 combines with J gene TRBJ1-6; D might be TRBD1 (6 bases). The CDR3 is made up of 16 amino acids. CDR1 is ENHRY and CDR2 is SYGVKD in the germline V gene. Trimming left V 6 bases short and J 10 bases short, with 22 bases between. CDR3 nucleotides: TGTGCCATCAGACCCGACAGGCCGCAGGGTTTCTCACCCCTCCACTTT. Translated: CAIRPDRPQGFSPLHF.

The chain employs TRBV6-1 and TRBJ2-2; 11 bases match TRBD1. The CDR3 length is 17 residues. After removal of 2 bases from V and 6 bases from J, the junction contained 8 bases not matched to a gene. Germline loops: CDR1 MNHNS, CDR2 SASEGT. CDR3: CASSEKGTGGRSGELFF. The CDR3 DNA sequence: TGTGCCAGCAGTGAAAAGGGGACAGGGGGAAGGTCCGGGGAGCTGTTTTTT.

CDR3 sequence reads: CASSEGGRGGTDTQYF. For the CDR3, the DNA is TGTGCCAGCAGCGAAGGCGGGCGGGGTGGGACAGATACGCAGTATTTT. The chain recombines TRBV7-3 with TRBJ2-3; a possible D gene is TRBD2 (6 bases). Germline CDR1 and CDR2: SGHTA and FQGTGA. The CDR3 is 16 amino acids. Trimming removed 5 bases at V and 3 bases at J, with 18 bases between. The variable domain in full, completed from reference TRBV7-3 and TRBJ2-3, reads GAGVSQTPSNKVTEKGKYVELRCDPISGHTALYWYRQSLGQGPEFLIYFQGTGAADDSGLPNDRFFAVRPEGSVSTLKIQRTERGDSAVYLCASSEGGRGGTDTQYFGPGTRLTVL.

The chain couples TRBV5-1 to TRBJ1-1; maybe TRBD1 (6 bases). V was cut by 4 bases and J by 4 bases, with 14 bases left in between. The CDR3 is made up of 14 amino acids. Germline CDR1 is SGHRS and CDR2 is YFSETQ. CDR3 nucleotides: TGCGCCAGCAGCGTCCAGGGGACGGCCACTGAAGCTTTCTTT. Translated: CASSVQGTATEAFF.

The chain joins TRBV19 to TRBJ1-5, with 7 bases lining up with TRBD1. The CDR3 is 15 amino acids. Germline CDR1 and CDR2: LNHDA and SQIVND (reference sequence). The trim removed 1 base at V and 4 bases at J, leaving 4 bases unmatched. DNA for the CDR3: TGTGCCAGTAGTATAGTTACAGGGGAAAATCAGCCCCAGCATTTT. Its translation is CASSIVTGENQPQHF.

This rearrangement joins TRBV7-2 to TRBJ2-7; tentatively, D is TRBD2 (6 bases). V was pared by 5 bases and J by 6 bases, with 17 bases between. This CDR3 is 14 amino acids long. Germline CDR1 and CDR2: SGHTA and FQGNSA. In nucleotides, the CDR3 is TGTGCCAGCAGCCCGGGGGTGGTGAGGGCCGAGCAGTACTTC. The encoded protein is CASSPGVVRAEQYF. The full variable domain, rest sourced from reference TRBV7-2 and TRBJ2-7, is GAGVSQSPSNKVTEKGKDVELRCDPISGHTALYWYRQSLGQGLEFLIYFQGNSAPDKSGLPSDRFSAERTGGSVSTLTIQRTQQEDSAVYLCASSPGVVRAEQYFGPGTRLTVT.

The chain couples TRBV11-1 to TRBJ2-7, with D possibly being TRBD2 (5 bases). V lost 5 bases and J lost 2, with 13 bases in between. Germline CDR1 and CDR2: SGHAT and FQDESV (reference sequence). CDR3 length: 14 amino acids. CDR3 in amino acids: CASSRRRPPYEQYF. Here the CDR3 DNA reads TGTGCCAGCAGCCGGCGGAGGCCACCCTACGAGCAGTACTTC.

V and J are TRBV6-5 and TRBJ1-3; 9 nucleotides line up with TRBD1. V shed 5 bases and J 5 bases; nucleotides not matched to a gene: 7. The CDR3 runs to 15 residues. The germline gives CDR1 MNHEY, CDR2 SVGAGI. The CDR3 reads CASSQTGQGRNTIYF. As DNA, the CDR3 is TGTGCCAGCAGTCAAACCGGACAGGGGAGAAACACCATATATTTT.

V is TRBV13 and J is TRBJ2-1; 7 positions match TRBD2. The trim removed 11 bases at V and 9 bases at J, leaving 16 bases unmatched. Germline loops: CDR1 PRHDT, CDR2 FYEKMQ (reference sequence). The CDR3 contains 14 residues. Here the CDR3 DNA reads TGTGCCGGGCGCGGAGCATCGGGAGGAGCTGAGCAGTTCTTC. This translates into CAGRGASGGAEQFF.